This TCR beta chain was sequenced in a study of blood T cell repertoires in COVID-19. Study-level background: Collection of acute and convalescent COVID-19 samples took place in the United States, Italy and Spain.

Trimming took 6 bases from V and 1 from J, leaving 15 bases between them. The CDR3 is 15 amino acids. CDR1 and CDR2 from the germline V gene are MDHEN and SYDVKM. Per the authors' pipeline: Reference gene primers were amplified, and this amplification served to estimate nucleated cell counts. TCRdb keeps only in-frame clones here, not all; method: immunoSEQ multiplex PCR. V and J calls and clone size come straight from that table; D and trimming were deduced from the DNA. There are 140,000 to 150,000 clones in the sample; nearly 90% occur only once, and about 1.7% lies in the top ten. The source of this sequence is a man between 65 and 85 years old with acute or convalescent COVID-19. The material sequenced was peripheral blood. The chain links TRBV28 to TRBJ1-1, with a possible D match to TRBD1 (5 bases). Here the CDR3 reads CASSPLGLSNTEAFF. The DNA for the CDR3 is TGTGCCAGCAGCCCCCTGGGACTGTCGAACACTGAAGCTTTCTTT.